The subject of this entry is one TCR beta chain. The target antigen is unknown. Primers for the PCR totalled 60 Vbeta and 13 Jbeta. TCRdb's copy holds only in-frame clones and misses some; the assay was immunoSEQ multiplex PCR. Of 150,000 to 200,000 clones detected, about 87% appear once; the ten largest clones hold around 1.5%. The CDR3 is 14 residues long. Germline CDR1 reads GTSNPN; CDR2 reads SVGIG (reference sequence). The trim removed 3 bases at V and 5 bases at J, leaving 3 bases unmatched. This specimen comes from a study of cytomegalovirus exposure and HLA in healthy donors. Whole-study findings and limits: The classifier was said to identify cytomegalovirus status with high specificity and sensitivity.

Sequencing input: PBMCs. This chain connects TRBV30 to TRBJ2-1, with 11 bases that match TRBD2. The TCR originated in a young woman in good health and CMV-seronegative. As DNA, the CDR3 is TGTGCCTGGAGACTAGCGGGAGCGAACAATGAGCAGTTCTTC. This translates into CAWRLAGANNEQFF.